Listed below are T cell receptor beta chains from one sample, sequenced in a study of blood T cell repertoires in COVID-19. Method: immunoSEQ multiplex PCR; TCRdb's copy keeps in-frame clones and lacks some. The sample yields about 120,000 clones, 80% to 85% seen once. The sample consisted of peripheral blood. The receptor set was obtained from a woman in her seventies with acute or convalescent COVID-19. Both conserved end residues are part of each CDR3. The D gene is left open where the match is weak. Clone size is stated in some rows and not others, as once, few, many or a class when expanded.

clone_size,v_call,j_call,d_call,cdr3_nt,cdr3_aa
-,TRBV28,TRBJ2-1,TRBD1,TGTGCCAGCAGTTTTGCGGGACAGGGTATTCAAGAGCAGTTCTTC,CASSFAGQGIQEQFF
few,TRBV19,TRBJ2-7,-,TGTGCCAGTAGTGGACAACACTCCTACGAGCAGTACTTC,CASSGQHSYEQYF
-,TRBV3-1/TRBV3-2,TRBJ2-1,TRBD1,TGTGCCAGCAGCCCCGAGCCGACAGGGAACAATGAGCAGTTCTTC,CASSPEPTGNNEQFF
-,TRBV6-1,TRBJ2-3,-,TGTGCCAGCAGTGACACAGGGTCCGCAGATACGCAGTATTTT,CASSDTGSADTQYF
-,TRBV14,TRBJ1-1,-,TGTGCCAGCGGAGGGGCAGTACAGAACACTGAAGCTTTCTTT,CASGGAVQNTEAFF
-,TRBV5-1,TRBJ2-2,TRBD2,TGCGCCAGCAGCTTACGACTAGCAGGGGGGGAGCTGTTTTTT,CASSLRLAGGELFF
-,TRBV7-2,TRBJ2-1,TRBD2,TGTGCCAGCAGCTTAAGACTAGCGGGGCTCTACAATGAGCAGTTCTTC,CASSLRLAGLYNEQFF
-,TRBV4-1,TRBJ1-1,TRBD1,TGCGCCAGCAGCGGGACAGGGGGCGCGAACACTGAAGCTTTCTTT,CASSGTGGANTEAFF
once,TRBV5-8,TRBJ2-1,-,TGTGCCAGCAGCCGCCAGGGAGGGGGATATGAGCAGTTCTTC,CASSRQGGGYEQFF
-,TRBV18,TRBJ2-7,-,TGTGCCAGCTCACCAGGGGCAGGGCTCAACGAGCAGTACTTC,CASSPGAGLNEQYF
few,TRBV6-2/TRBV6-3,TRBJ1-6,-,TGTGCCAGCAGTTATAGTCCGGCCGGAGCTCTCCCCCTCCACTTT,CASSYSPAGALPLHF
few,TRBV18,TRBJ2-7,-,TGTGCCAGCTCACCTTCCGGGACACTCTACGAGCAGTACTTC,CASSPSGTLYEQYF
-,TRBV20-1,TRBJ2-7,TRBD1,TGCAGTGCTAGTAACCCCCGGACAGGGGCGGGTCCCTACGAGCAGTACTTC,CSASNPRTGAGPYEQYF
-,TRBV2,TRBJ1-1,TRBD1,TGTGCCAGCAGGACAGGGATTGGGTACACTGAAGCTTTCTTT,CASRTGIGYTEAFF
-,TRBV7-6,TRBJ1-1,TRBD1,TGTGCCAGCAGCTTAGGACACCGGGACAGTAACACTGAAGCTTTCTTT,CASSLGHRDSNTEAFF
-,TRBV7-8,TRBJ1-3,-,TGTGCCAGCAGCCCCCCCTCCGGAAACACCATATATTTT,CASSPPSGNTIYF
-,TRBV4-1,TRBJ1-3,-,TGCGCCAGCAGCCCCCCCTACAGGAACTCTGGAAACACCATATATTTT,CASSPPYRNSGNTIYF
-,TRBV7-3,TRBJ2-7,TRBD2,TGTGCCAGCAGCTTAGTAGCGGGAGGATCCTACGAGCAGTACTTC,CASSLVAGGSYEQYF
once,TRBV3-1/TRBV3-2,TRBJ2-7,-,TGTGCCAGCAGCCAAGATCTAGGTGTCAGGGGAGATTACGAGCAGTACTTC,CASSQDLGVRGDYEQYF
-,TRBV6-1,TRBJ1-2,-,TGTGCCAGCAGTGAAAGGGCGGCAGGGTTAAATGGAGATGGCTACACCTTC,CASSERAAGLNGDGYTF
-,TRBV9,TRBJ2-5,-,TGTGCCAGCAGCCCCCGGACAGACAAAGAGACCCAGTACTTC,CASSPRTDKETQYF
once,TRBV7-9,TRBJ1-2,TRBD1,TGTGCCAGCAGCCCAACACAGGGGGCGGGCCCCTACACCTTC,CASSPTQGAGPYTF
-,TRBV6-5,TRBJ2-7,TRBD2,TGTGCCAGCAGCGACGGACTAGCGGGGAACGAGCAGTACTTC,CASSDGLAGNEQYF
-,TRBV7-2,TRBJ2-3,TRBD2,TGTGCCAGCAGCCCCGGGGGGGGCATCACAAGCACAGATACGCAGTATTTT,CASSPGGGITSTDTQYF
-,TRBV18,TRBJ1-2,TRBD1,TGTGCCAGCTCACCCAACACCATGACAGGGATCTATGGCTACACCTTC,CASSPNTMTGIYGYTF
-,TRBV15,TRBJ2-1,TRBD1,TGTGCCACCAGCAGAGATAGGGGACAGGGAGATGAGCAGTTCTTC,CATSRDRGQGDEQFF
once,TRBV19,TRBJ2-4,TRBD2,TGTGCCAGTAGTATCATAGCGGGAGGGCCGGCCAAAAACATTCAGTACTTC,CASSIIAGGPAKNIQYF
-,TRBV10-3,TRBJ1-1,TRBD1,TGTGCCGCCCAGCCTGGGACAGGGGCGAACACTGAAGCTTTCTTT,CAAQPGTGANTEAFF
-,TRBV12-3/TRBV12-4,TRBJ2-2,-,TGTGCCAGCAGCCAGCTAGCTGCCGGGGAGCTGTTTTTT,CASSQLAAGELFF
-,TRBV20-1,TRBJ2-3,TRBD2,TGCAGTGCTGGTGGGACTAGCGAAGATACGCAGTATTTT,CSAGGTSEDTQYF
-,TRBV23-1,TRBJ1-3,-,TGCGCCAGCCCCGATCCGGGACTCCTCTCTGGAAACACCATATATTTT,CASPDPGLLSGNTIYF
-,TRBV5-6,TRBJ1-1,-,TGTGCCAGCAGCTCAGATTCGGGGAGAACTGAAGCTTTCTTT,CASSSDSGRTEAFF
-,TRBV24-1,TRBJ2-3,TRBD2,TGTGCCACCAGTGAACGGGGGGGCCCGACAGATACGCAGTATTTT,CATSERGGPTDTQYF
-,TRBV7-3,TRBJ2-2,-,TGTGCCAGCAGCTTAACACCCGGGGTCGGGGAGCTGTTTTTT,CASSLTPGVGELFF